This T cell receptor beta chain was sequenced in a study of breast tumors, draining lymph nodes, adjacent tissues. General observations from the study: Compared with lymph nodes, tumors were less diverse; compared with nontumor tissue, more. The lymph node origin of tumor T cells was framed as consistent with a hypothesis, not demonstrated.

This clonotype was seen many times. Its antigen is currently unknown. Germline V gives CDR1 SNHLY, CDR2 FYNNEI. The J segment lost 5 bases and the V segment lost 4 bases, leaving 4 bases of the junction unmatched. This CDR3 spans 13 amino acids. TCRdb redid the calling of the multiplex PCR reads with MiXCR, one entry per CDR3 protein. Seen here are 250,000 or so distinct CDR3 sequences, over 30% observed once, and the top ten hold roughly 1.2%. Breast cancer patients provided tissue from their axillary draining lymph nodes. The receptor was isolated from a female donor with breast cancer. Some clones in this sample may be carry-over from other donors' samples. The V gene is TRBV2, the J gene TRBJ1-2; 7 nucleotides match TRBD1. Sequenced: axillary lymph node tissue. This CDR3 is CASSAGTAYGYTF. CDR3 coding DNA: TGTGCCAGCAGTGCGGGGACAGCTTATGGCTACACCTTC.